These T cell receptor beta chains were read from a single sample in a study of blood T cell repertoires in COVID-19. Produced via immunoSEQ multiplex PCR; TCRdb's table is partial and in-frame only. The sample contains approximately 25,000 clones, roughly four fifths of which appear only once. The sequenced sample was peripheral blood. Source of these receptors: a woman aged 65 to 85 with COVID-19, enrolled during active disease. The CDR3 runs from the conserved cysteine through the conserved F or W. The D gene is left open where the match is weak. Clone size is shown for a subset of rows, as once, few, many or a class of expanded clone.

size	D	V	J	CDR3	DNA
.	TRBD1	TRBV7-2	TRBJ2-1	CASSLATGAYNEQFF	TGTGCCAGCAGCTTAGCGACAGGGGCCTACAATGAGCAGTTCTTC
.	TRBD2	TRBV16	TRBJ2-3	CASSRGLAATSTDTQYF	TGTGCCAGCAGCCGCGGACTAGCGGCTACTAGCACAGATACGCAGTATTTT
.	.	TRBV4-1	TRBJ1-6	CASSQVLLGDRGARNSPLHF	TGCGCCAGCAGCCAAGTTCTCCTGGGGGATCGGGGGGCGCGGAATTCACCCCTCCACTTT
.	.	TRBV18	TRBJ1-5	CASSPGQHSNQPQHF	TGTGCCAGCTCACCCGGACAGCATAGCAATCAGCCCCAGCATTTT
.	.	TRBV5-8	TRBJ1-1	CASSKREDYRLMNTEAFF	TGTGCCAGCAGCAAAAGGGAGGACTACAGGCTAATGAACACTGAAGCTTTCTTT
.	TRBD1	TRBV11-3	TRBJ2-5	CASSPGQGSETQYF	TGTGCCAGCAGCCCGGGACAGGGCTCGGAGACCCAGTACTTC
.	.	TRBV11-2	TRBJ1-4	CASSQTAINEKLFF	TGTGCCAGCAGCCAGACAGCGATTAATGAAAAACTGTTTTTT
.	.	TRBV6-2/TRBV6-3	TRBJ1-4	CASSSPGLSEKLFF	TGTGCCAGCAGTTCCCCTGGACTGAGTGAAAAACTGTTTTTT
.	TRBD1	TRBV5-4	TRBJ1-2	CASKSANRGPNYGYTF	TGTGCCAGCAAAAGCGCGAACAGGGGTCCTAACTATGGCTACACCTTC
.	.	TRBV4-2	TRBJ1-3	CASSQDSRGTGNTIYF	TGTGCCAGCAGCCAAGATAGTCGGGGAACGGGAAACACCATATATTTT
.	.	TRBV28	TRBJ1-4	CASSAAGATNEKLFF	TGTGCCAGCAGTGCCGCGGGGGCAACTAATGAAAAACTGTTTTTT
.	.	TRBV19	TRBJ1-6	CASSSGLGGVALHF	TGTGCCAGTAGTTCCGGACTGGGAGGCGTGGCCCTCCACTTT
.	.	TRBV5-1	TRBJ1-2	CASSLNLGGNYGYTF	TGCGCCAGCAGCTTGAATTTAGGAGGCAACTATGGCTACACCTTC
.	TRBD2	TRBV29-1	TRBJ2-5	CSAERGGETQYF	TGCAGCGCTGAACGCGGGGGAGAGACCCAGTACTTC
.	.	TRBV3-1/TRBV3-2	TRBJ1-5	CASSQDALPGQPQHF	TGTGCCAGCAGCCAAGACGCATTACCAGGGCAGCCCCAGCATTTT
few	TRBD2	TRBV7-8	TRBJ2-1	CASSHGGSGGRSYNEQFF	TGTGCCAGCAGTCACGGGGGTAGCGGGGGCCGCTCCTACAATGAGCAGTTCTTC
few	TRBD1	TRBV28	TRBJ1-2	CASTADRVSGYTF	TGTGCCAGCACGGCGGACAGGGTATCTGGCTACACCTTC
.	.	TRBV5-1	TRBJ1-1	CASSNNQGSLEAFF	TGCGCCAGCAGCAACAACCAGGGATCCCTCGAAGCTTTCTTT
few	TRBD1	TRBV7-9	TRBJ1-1	CASSRGQAGTEAFF	TGTGCCAGCAGCCGTGGACAGGCGGGGACTGAAGCTTTCTTT
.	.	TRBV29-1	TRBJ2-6	CSVDSGANVLTF	TGCAGCGTTGATTCGGGGGCCAACGTCCTGACTTTC
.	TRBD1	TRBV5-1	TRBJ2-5	CASRGTGRQETQYF	TGCGCCAGCAGGGGGACAGGGAGGCAAGAGACCCAGTACTTC
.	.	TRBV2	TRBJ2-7	CASSRDLSYEQYF	TGTGCCAGCAGCCGGGATTTATCCTACGAGCAGTACTTC